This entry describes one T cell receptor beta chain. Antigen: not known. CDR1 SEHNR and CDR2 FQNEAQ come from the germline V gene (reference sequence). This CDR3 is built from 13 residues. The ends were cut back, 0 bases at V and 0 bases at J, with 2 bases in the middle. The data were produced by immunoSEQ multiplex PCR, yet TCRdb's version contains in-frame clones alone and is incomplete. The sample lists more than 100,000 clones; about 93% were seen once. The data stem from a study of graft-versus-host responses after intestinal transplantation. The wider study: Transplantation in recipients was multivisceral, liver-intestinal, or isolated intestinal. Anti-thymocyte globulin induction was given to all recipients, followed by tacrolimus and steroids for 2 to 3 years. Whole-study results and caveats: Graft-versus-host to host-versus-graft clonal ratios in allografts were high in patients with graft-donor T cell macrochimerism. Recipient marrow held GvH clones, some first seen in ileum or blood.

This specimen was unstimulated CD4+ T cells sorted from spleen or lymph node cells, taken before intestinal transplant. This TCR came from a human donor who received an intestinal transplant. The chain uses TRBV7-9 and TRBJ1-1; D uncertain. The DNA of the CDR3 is TGTGCCAGCAGCTTAGCCCTGAACACTGAAGCTTTCTTT. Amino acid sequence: CASSLALNTEAFF. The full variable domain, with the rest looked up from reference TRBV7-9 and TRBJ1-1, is DTGVSQNPRHKITKRGQNVTFRCDPISEHNRLYWYRQTLGQGPEFLTYFQNEAQLEKSRLLSDRFSAERPKGSFSTLEIQRTEQGDSAMYLCASSLALNTEAFFGQGTRLTVV.